These 2 T cell receptor beta chains were sequenced from one sample in a study of cytomegalovirus exposure and HLA in healthy donors. This PCR relied on a set of 60 Vbeta primers and 13 Jbeta primers. Using immunoSEQ multiplex PCR, the repertoire was profiled, and TCRdb retains in-frame clones only, with some absent. The sample yields under 200,000 clones, roughly 75% seen once. Material: PBMCs. These receptor sequences come from a woman in her forties or fifties in good health and CMV-seropositive.

The CDR3, as DNA: TGTGCCAGCAGCTTAACGGCTAGCGGGAGGTTTGCAGATACGCAGTATTTT. It encodes CASSLTASGRFADTQYF. The chain combines TRBV7-2 with TRBJ2-3; 11 positions agree with TRBD2. There are 17 residues in the CDR3. Germline V CDR1 and CDR2: SGHTA, FQGNSA. The J segment lost 4 bases and the V segment lost 2 bases, leaving 8 bases of the junction unmatched.

The chain recombines TRBV2 with TRBJ1-5, with 7 bases aligning to TRBD1. CDR1 is SNHLY, CDR2 FYNNEI, per germline. Trimming at V came to 4 bases and at J to 5 bases, leaving 5 bases not matched to a gene. This CDR3 comprises 14 residues. The CDR3 coding sequence is TGTGCCAGCAGTGGGATCGACAGGGATCAGCCCCAGCATTTT. Translated, it gives CASSGIDRDQPQHF.